This TCR beta chain was retrieved from a study of shared clonotypes between healthy human individuals. The assay used deep level. Some clones are missing from TCRdb's copy, which holds only in-frame ones; the method was immunoSEQ multiplex PCR. The data contain about 480,000 clones, 60% to 80% of them seen just once; the ten biggest clones take up roughly an eighth. This clonotype was sampled from a woman aged 40-49 years in good health. Some clones in this sample may be carry-over from other donors' samples. Sample: PBMCs.

This CDR3 reads CAWSTGAHGYTF. CDR3 sequence (DNA): TGTGCCTGGAGTACAGGGGCCCATGGCTACACCTTC. The chain combines TRBV30 with TRBJ1-2; TRBD1 matches 7 bases. CDR3 size: 12 residues. V dropped 2 bases and J dropped 6; count of bases not matched to a gene: 3. Germline lookup yields CDR1 GTSNPN and CDR2 SVGIG (reference sequence).